This T cell receptor (beta chain) was recovered during a study of T-cell reconstitution after alpha-beta-depleted transplantation in children. This clonotype was counted ten times or more. Its cognate antigen is unknown. V shed 3 bases and J shed 9 bases, with 12 bases lying between them. The CDR3 is 12 amino acids. Looked up from germline, CDR1 is DFQATT and CDR2 is SNEGSKA (reference sequence). Using unique molecular identifiers, the investigators prepared the TCRbeta library. One entry per CDR3 protein results from TCRdb running MiXCR on the PCR reads. The sample consists of 200,000 to 250,000 distinct CDR3 sequences, approximately 11% of them appearing once. Regarding the study as a whole: The study traced high day-60 TCRbeta diversity in some patients to surviving recipient T cells and thymic progenitors. It was reported that alpha-beta T cells came from several hundred expanded graft clones (about two months after transplant). At the one-year point after transplant, T-cell counts and TCRbeta diversity were found to come mostly from T cells that had been newly produced.

The V call is TRBV20-1, the J call TRBJ1-5; D gene ambiguous. Sequences were derived from PBMCs, sampled before TCRalphabeta/CD19-depleted stem cell transplant. The origin of this receptor is a child less than two years old with acute myeloid leukemia, due to receive a stem cell transplant. The chain's CDR3 is CSARAPQSPQHF. DNA for the CDR3: TGCAGTGCTAGGGCCCCCCAATCGCCCCAGCATTTT.